This record covers a single T cell receptor beta chain. Its cognate antigen is unknown. Only in-frame clones appear in the TCRdb table, and some are missing; sequencing was by immunoSEQ multiplex PCR. The table lists 55,000 or so clones, over 55% of them singletons. These data are taken from a study of T cell clones after liver transplantation. Whole-study context: Samples came from ITN030ST, which attempted immunosuppression withdrawal within 2 years of liver transplantation. TCRbeta sequencing after a pre-transplant mixed lymphocyte reaction identified graft-donor-reactive clones, later tracked in post-transplant blood. Overall study findings and caveats: Circulating graft-donor-reactive CD4 TCRbeta sequences fell significantly post-transplant in most of the 8 subjects.

V lost 3 bases to trimming and J lost 10 bases, with 11 bases between them. This CDR3 is 12 amino acids long. The germline gives CDR1 LNHNV, CDR2 YYDKDF (reference sequence). The clonotype originates from a human donor who received a liver transplant. The sequencing used CD4+ T cells from blood, collected before liver transplant. The chain has TRBV15 and TRBJ2-3, with D possibly TRBD2 on 7 matching bases. CDR3 bases: TGTGCCACCAGCAGGGAGGGGGGGGCGCAGTATTTT. It specifies CATSREGGAQYF. Using reference TRBV15 and TRBJ2-3 for the parts outside the CDR3, the full variable domain is DAMVIQNPRYQVTQFGKPVTLSCSQTLNHNVMYWYQQKSSQAPKLLFHYYDKDFNNEADTPDNFQSRRPNTSFCFLDIRSPGLGDTAMYLCATSREGGAQYFGPGTRLTVL.